The sample holds one count of the clone carrying this T cell receptor beta chain. This entry is derived from a study of blood T cell repertoires in COVID-19. Overall study: Acute-phase and convalescent COVID-19 samples originated in the United States, Italy and Spain.

The CDR3 has 15 amino acids. V dropped 6 bases and J dropped 3; count of bases not matched to a gene: 10. Germline V CDR1 and CDR2: SGHTA, FQGTGA. Under the authors' procedure: Reference gene primers were amplified, and this amplification served to estimate nucleated cell counts. Produced via immunoSEQ multiplex PCR; TCRdb's table is partial and in-frame only. That table supplies the V and J calls and clone size; D and trimming were determined from the DNA. This sample yields 90,000 or so clones, of which 72% are seen a single time; roughly an eighth belongs to the top ten. This sequence joins TRBV7-3 and TRBJ1-1, with TRBD1 matching 7 bases. The clonotype originates from a woman of 80 years or more with acute or convalescent COVID-19. The sample comprised peripheral blood. The CDR3 region is CASSRQGYPYTEAFF. For the CDR3, the DNA is TGTGCCAGCAGTAGACAGGGATATCCGTACACTGAAGCTTTCTTT.